Sequencing of this T cell receptor (beta chain) was carried out in a study of shared clonotypes between healthy human individuals. About the study: Serving as donors were two women and three men, whose ages spanned 18 to 49.

Clones were sequenced by immunoSEQ multiplex PCR, and TCRdb holds only the in-frame ones, with some missing. The sample records over 2 million clones, approximately 94% being singletons. Positive CCR7 selection of CD45RO-negative cells yielded the naive CD8 cells, and terminally differentiated effector memory CD45RA+ cells were excluded. Sequencing used naive CD8+ T cells sorted from blood. This TCR was recovered from a young man in good health.

CDR3 loop: CASSFPVGDETQYF. The CDR3 DNA sequence: TGTGCCAGCAGCTTCCCGGTTGGGGACGAGACCCAGTACTTC. The chain links TRBV7-9 to TRBJ2-5; either TRBD1 or TRBD2 may supply D (5 bases each). Between the trimmed V and J ends, which lost 3 bases and 5 bases, there was a span of 13 bases. Germline CDR1 is SEHNR and CDR2 is FQNEAQ (reference sequence). The CDR3 has 14 amino acids.